A selection of T cell receptor beta chains follows, all from one sample in a study of blood T cell repertoires in COVID-19. Measured with immunoSEQ multiplex PCR; TCRdb has only the in-frame clones, and not every one. The sample yields hundreds of thousands of clones, around 84% seen once. The sequenced material came from PBMCs or T cells enriched from blood (not recorded which). These receptors were taken from a woman aged 45-59 years who had recovered from COVID-19. Each CDR3 is given with its conserved first and last residue. The D gene is left open where the match is weak. A clone size is listed for some rows: how often the clone was seen (once, few, many), or a class if it is expanded.

D	J	size	V	CDR3	DNA
.	TRBJ2-2	.	TRBV10-3	CAISSGPLGGELFF	TGTGCCATTAGTAGCGGTCCCTTAGGGGGGGAGCTGTTTTTT
.	TRBJ2-6	.	TRBV7-9	CASSLEGTGANVLTF	TGTGCCAGCAGCTTAGAGGGGACAGGGGCCAACGTCCTGACTTTC
TRBD1	TRBJ2-7	.	TRBV18	CASSQGQGFGNEQYF	TGTGCCAGCTCACAGGGACAGGGGTTTGGTAACGAGCAGTACTTC
TRBD1	TRBJ2-5	.	TRBV5-1	CASSPGQKQETQYF	TGCGCCAGCAGCCCGGGACAGAAACAAGAGACCCAGTACTTC
TRBD2	TRBJ2-7	.	TRBV11-2	CASSLGVAGYEQYF	TGTGCCAGCAGCTTAGGGGTAGCGGGATACGAGCAGTACTTC
TRBD1	TRBJ2-7	.	TRBV27	CASSARRDRGPHEQYF	TGTGCCAGCAGTGCCCGCCGGGACAGGGGGCCTCACGAGCAGTACTTC
TRBD1	TRBJ1-1	once	TRBV7-4	CASSSKGAWGSEAFF	TGTGCCAGCAGCTCGAAGGGGGCATGGGGCTCTGAAGCTTTCTTT
TRBD2	TRBJ2-3	.	TRBV5-4	CASSGGRTTDTQYF	TGTGCCAGCAGCGGCGGGAGGACTACAGATACGCAGTATTTT
TRBD1	TRBJ1-1	.	TRBV9	CASSGTDRVNTEAFF	TGTGCCAGCAGCGGGACGGACAGGGTGAACACTGAAGCTTTCTTT
.	TRBJ1-4	.	TRBV19	CASSVATNEKLFF	TGTGCCAGTAGTGTCGCAACTAATGAAAAACTGTTTTTT
TRBD2	TRBJ2-7	.	TRBV27	CASSSPSGSNYEQYF	TGTGCCAGCAGTTCCCCTAGCGGGAGCAACTACGAGCAGTACTTC
.	TRBJ2-7	.	TRBV5-4	CASSLGLDYEQYF	TGTGCCAGCAGCTTGGGACTAGACTACGAGCAGTACTTC